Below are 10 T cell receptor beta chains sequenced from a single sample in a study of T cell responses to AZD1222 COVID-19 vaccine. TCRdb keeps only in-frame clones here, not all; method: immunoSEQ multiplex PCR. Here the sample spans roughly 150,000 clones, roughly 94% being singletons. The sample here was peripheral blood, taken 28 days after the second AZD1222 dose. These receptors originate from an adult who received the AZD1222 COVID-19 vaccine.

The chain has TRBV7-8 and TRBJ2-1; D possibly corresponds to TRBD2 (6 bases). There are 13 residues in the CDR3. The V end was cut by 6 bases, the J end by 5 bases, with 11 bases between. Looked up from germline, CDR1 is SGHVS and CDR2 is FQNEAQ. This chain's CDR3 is CASRPGLHNEQFF. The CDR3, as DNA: TGTGCCAGCAGGCCCGGACTACACAATGAGCAGTTCTTC.

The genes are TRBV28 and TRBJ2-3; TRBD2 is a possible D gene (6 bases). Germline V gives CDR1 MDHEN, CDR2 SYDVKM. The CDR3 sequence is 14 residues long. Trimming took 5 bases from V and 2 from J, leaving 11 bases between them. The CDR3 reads CASSGEVATDTQYF. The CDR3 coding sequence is TGTGCCAGCAGTGGGGAGGTCGCCACAGATACGCAGTATTTT.

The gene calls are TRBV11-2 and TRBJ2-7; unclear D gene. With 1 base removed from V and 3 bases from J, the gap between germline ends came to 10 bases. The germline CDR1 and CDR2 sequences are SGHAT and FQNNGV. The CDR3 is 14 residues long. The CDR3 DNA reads TGTGCCAGCAGCTTAGGATTACAAAACTACGAGCAGTACTTC. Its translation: CASSLGLQNYEQYF.

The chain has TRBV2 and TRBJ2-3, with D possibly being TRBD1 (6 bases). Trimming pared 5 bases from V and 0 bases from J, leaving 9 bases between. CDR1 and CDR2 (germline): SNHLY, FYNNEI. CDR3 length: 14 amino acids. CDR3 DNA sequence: TGTGCCAGCAGTCCGGACAGAAGCACAGATACGCAGTATTTT. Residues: CASSPDRSTDTQYF.

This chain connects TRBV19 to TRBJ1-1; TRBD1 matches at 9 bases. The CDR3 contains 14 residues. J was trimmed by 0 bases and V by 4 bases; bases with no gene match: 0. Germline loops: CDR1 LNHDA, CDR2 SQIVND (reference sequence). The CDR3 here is CASSRDRVNTEAFF. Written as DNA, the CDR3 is TGTGCCAGTAGTAGGGACAGGGTGAACACTGAAGCTTTCTTT.

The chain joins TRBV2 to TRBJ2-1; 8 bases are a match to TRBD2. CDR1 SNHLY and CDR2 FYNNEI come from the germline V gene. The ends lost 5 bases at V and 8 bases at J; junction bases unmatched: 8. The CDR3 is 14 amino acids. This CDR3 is CASSPPGLGYEQFF. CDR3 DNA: TGTGCCAGCAGTCCCCCGGGACTAGGGTATGAGCAGTTCTTC.

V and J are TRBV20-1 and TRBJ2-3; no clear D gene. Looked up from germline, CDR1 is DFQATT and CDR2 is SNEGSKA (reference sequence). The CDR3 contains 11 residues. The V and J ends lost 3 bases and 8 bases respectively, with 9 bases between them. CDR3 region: CSASLPGTQYF. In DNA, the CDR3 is TGCAGTGCTAGTCTACCCGGTACGCAGTATTTT.

The CDR3: CASSLDAGGPYNEQFF. CDR3 coding DNA: TGCGCCAGCAGCTTGGATGCGGGAGGGCCGTACAATGAGCAGTTCTTC. The chain uses TRBV5-1 and TRBJ2-1; 9 bases match TRBD2. Germline-derived CDR1 and CDR2 are SGHRS and YFSETQ. The CDR3 spans 16 residues. V dropped 0 bases and J dropped 4; count of bases not matched to a gene: 5.

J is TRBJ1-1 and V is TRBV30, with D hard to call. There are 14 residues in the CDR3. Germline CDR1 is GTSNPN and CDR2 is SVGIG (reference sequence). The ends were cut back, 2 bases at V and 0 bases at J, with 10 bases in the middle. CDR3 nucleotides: TGTGCCTGGAGTATCGGGGTTTTGAACACTGAAGCTTTCTTT. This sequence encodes CAWSIGVLNTEAFF.

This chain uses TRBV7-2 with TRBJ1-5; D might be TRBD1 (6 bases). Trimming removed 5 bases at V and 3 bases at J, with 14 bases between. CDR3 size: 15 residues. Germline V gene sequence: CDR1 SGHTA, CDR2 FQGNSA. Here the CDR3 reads CASSIQDSTNQPQHF. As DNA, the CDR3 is TGTGCCAGCAGCATCCAGGACAGTACCAATCAGCCCCAGCATTTT.